This T cell receptor (beta chain) was observed in a study of blood T cells in healthy people across ages. Overall study context: Using template switching, researchers captured about one barcoded beta molecule for each two T cells.

This clonotype was found a few times. A second PCR of 7 to 11 cycles used a sample-barcoded 5' primer and a J-beta primer mix. TCRdb recomputed calls from the 5' RACE reads with MiXCR, one row per CDR3 protein. Here the sample spans approximately 800,000 distinct CDR3 sequences, 20% to 30% being singletons. This CDR3 is 15 amino acids long. These data also formed part of another study, on T cells of mothers and their children.

The V call is TRBV21-1, the J call TRBJ2-5; no check of the table's D call, TRBD1, against the DNA was made. TRBV21-1 corresponds to a pseudogene. The sample taken for sequencing was blood. The receptor's source is a boy younger than 18 in good health. DNA of the CDR3: TGTGCCAGCAGCCCCTCAGGGGGCGGACGAGAGACCCAGTACTTC. As protein: CASSPSGGGRETQYF.